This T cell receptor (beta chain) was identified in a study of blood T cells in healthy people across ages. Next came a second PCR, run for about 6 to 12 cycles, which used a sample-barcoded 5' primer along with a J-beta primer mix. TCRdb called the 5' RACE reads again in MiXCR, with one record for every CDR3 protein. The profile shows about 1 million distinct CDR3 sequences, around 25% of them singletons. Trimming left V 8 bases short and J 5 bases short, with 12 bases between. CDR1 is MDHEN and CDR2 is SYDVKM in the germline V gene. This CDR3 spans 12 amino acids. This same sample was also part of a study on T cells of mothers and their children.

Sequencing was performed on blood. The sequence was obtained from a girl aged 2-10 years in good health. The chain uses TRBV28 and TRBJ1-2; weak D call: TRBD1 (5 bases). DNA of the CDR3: TGTGCCAGCGGAAGGGGCGAGTATGGCTACACCTTC. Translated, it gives CASGRGEYGYTF.